This T cell receptor (beta chain) was identified during a study of T cell responses to AZD1222 COVID-19 vaccine. General observations from the study: No day 14 peak samples; only post-peak repertoires were characterized. Unmutated variant regions are reportedly the target of nearly half of TCRs that are spike-specific.

Pooled in the analysis were second doses at about 4 or about 12 weeks. Assay used: immunoSEQ multiplex PCR; TCRdb lists only in-frame clones, some missing. The table lists about 150,000 clones, 90% of them singletons, with over 1.2% in the top ten. Comment on this clone: Its matching antigen is unknown.

The CDR3 loop spans 17 amino acids. J lost 3 bases, V lost 2 bases, and 12 bases had no gene match. Germline assignment: CDR1 SGHRS and CDR2 YFSETQ. The input for sequencing was peripheral blood, taken 28 days after the second AZD1222 dose. The receptor's source is an adult who received the AZD1222 COVID-19 vaccine. This chain connects TRBV5-1 to TRBJ1-2; 8 bases map to TRBD1. The CDR3 reads CASSLGAGQGSYYGYTF. In nucleotides, the CDR3 is TGCGCCAGCAGCTTAGGGGCCGGACAGGGTTCCTACTATGGCTACACCTTC.